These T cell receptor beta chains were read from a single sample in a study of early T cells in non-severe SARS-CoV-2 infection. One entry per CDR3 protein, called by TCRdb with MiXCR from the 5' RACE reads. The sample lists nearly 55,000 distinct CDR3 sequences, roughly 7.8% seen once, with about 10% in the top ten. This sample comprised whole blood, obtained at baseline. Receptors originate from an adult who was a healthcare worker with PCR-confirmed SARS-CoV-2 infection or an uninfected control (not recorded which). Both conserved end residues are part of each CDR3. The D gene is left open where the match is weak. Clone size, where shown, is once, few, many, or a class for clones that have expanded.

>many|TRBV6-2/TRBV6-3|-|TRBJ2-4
CASLTRLKNIQYF
TGTGCCAGTCTAACTCGACTCAAAAACATTCAGTACTTC
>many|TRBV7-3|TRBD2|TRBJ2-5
CASSPQAGGYETQYF
TGTGCCAGCAGCCCACAAGCGGGAGGTTACGAGACCCAGTACTTC
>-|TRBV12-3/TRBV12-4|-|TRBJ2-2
CASSLRGIGELFF
TGTGCCAGCAGTTTACGGGGCATCGGGGAGCTGTTTTTT
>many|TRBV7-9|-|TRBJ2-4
CASSPYYPGDSIQYF
TGTGCCAGCAGCCCATATTACCCGGGAGATTCCATTCAGTACTTC
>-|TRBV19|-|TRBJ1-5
CASSIGEPQHF
TGTGCCAGTAGTATAGGGGAGCCCCAGCATTTT
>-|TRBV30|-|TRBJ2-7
CAWGLTLYEQYF
TGTGCCTGGGGCCTGACACTCTACGAGCAGTACTTC
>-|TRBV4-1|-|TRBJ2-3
CASSGRASSTDTQYF
TGCGCCAGCAGCGGCCGTGCTTCTAGCACAGATACGCAGTATTTT
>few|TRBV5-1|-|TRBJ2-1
CASSEQTRPDYNEQFF
TGCGCCAGCAGCGAACAGACTAGGCCAGATTACAATGAGCAGTTCTTC
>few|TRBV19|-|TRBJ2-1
CATAPILSSYNEQFF
TGTGCCACGGCCCCGATACTAAGCTCCTACAATGAGCAGTTCTTC
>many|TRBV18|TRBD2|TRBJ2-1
CASSPPGLAGNNEQFF
TGTGCCAGCTCACCACCGGGACTAGCGGGGAACAATGAGCAGTTCTTC
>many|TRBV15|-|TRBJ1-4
CATDLQNGGEKLFF
TGTGCCACCGACCTGCAGAATGGTGGCGAAAAACTGTTTTTT
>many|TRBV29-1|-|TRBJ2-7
CSVGGKTSYEQYF
TGCAGCGTTGGCGGGAAAACCTCCTACGAGCAGTACTTC
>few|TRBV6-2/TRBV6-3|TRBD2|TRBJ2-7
CASRMTSGIEQYF
TGTGCCAGCAGGATGACTAGCGGGATCGAGCAGTACTTC
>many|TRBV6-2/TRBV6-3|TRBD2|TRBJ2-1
CASSYRLAGSDEQFF
TGTGCCAGCAGTTACAGACTAGCGGGAAGCGATGAGCAGTTCTTC
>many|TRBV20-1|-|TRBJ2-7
CSANQRAYEQYF
TGCAGTGCTAACCAGAGAGCCTACGAGCAGTACTTC
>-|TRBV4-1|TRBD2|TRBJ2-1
CASSQPISGRKGNEQFF
TGCGCCAGCAGCCAGCCGATTAGCGGGAGAAAGGGGAATGAGCAGTTCTTC
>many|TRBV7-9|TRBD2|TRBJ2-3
CASSSHLAGVPDTQYF
TGTGCCAGCAGCTCACATCTAGCGGGAGTCCCAGATACGCAGTATTTT
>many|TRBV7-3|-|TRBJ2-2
CASSLTHENTGELFF
TGTGCCAGCAGCTTAACCCACGAGAACACCGGGGAGCTGTTTTTT
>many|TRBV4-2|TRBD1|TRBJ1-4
CASTQGGLEEKLFF
TGTGCCAGCACCCAGGGGGGTTTGGAGGAAAAACTGTTTTTT
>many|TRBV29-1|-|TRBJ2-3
CSVVGRTQYF
TGCAGCGTTGTGGGGCGTACGCAGTATTTT
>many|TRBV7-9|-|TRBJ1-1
CASREWLNTEAFF
TGTGCCAGCAGAGAGTGGCTGAACACTGAAGCTTTCTTT
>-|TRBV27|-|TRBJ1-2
CASRQHANYGYTF
TGTGCCAGCAGACAACACGCTAACTATGGCTACACCTTC
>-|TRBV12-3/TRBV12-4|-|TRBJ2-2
CASSWTGAGELFF
TGTGCCAGCAGTTGGACCGGGGCCGGGGAGCTGTTTTTT
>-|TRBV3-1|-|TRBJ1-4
CASSPRQSAWEKLFF
TGTGCCAGCAGCCCACGACAAAGCGCGTGGGAAAAACTGTTTTTT
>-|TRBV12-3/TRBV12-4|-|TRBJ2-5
CASSIWGQETQYF
TGTGCCAGCTCGATCTGGGGCCAAGAGACCCAGTACTTC
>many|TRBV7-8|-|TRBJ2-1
CAGAPRIYNEQFF
TGTGCCGGCGCGCCGAGGATCTACAATGAGCAGTTCTTC
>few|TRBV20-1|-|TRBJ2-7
CSARTFLGYEQYF
TGCAGTGCTAGAACCTTCCTGGGGTACGAGCAGTACTTC
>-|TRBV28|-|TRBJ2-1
CASRAPSYNEQFF
TGTGCCAGCCGGGCCCCCTCCTACAATGAGCAGTTCTTC
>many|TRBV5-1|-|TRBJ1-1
CASSLAGQPNTEAFF
TGCGCCAGCAGCTTGGCGGGACAACCCAACACTGAAGCTTTCTTT
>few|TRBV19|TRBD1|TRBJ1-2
CASRKDRGYGYTF
TGTGCCAGTAGAAAGGACAGGGGATATGGCTACACCTTC
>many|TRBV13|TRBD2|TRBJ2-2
CASSRTSGRGDTGELFF
TGTGCCAGCAGCCGGACCAGCGGGAGGGGAGACACCGGGGAGCTGTTTTTT
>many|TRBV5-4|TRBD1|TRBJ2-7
CASSKKGQNSYEQYF
TGTGCCAGCAGCAAAAAGGGACAGAACTCCTACGAGCAGTACTTC
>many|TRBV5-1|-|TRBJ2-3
CASRAESTDTQYF
TGCGCCAGCCGAGCGGAATCCACAGATACGCAGTATTTT
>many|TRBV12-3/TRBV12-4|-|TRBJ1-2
CASSIGTRNYGYTF
TGTGCCAGCAGTATTGGGACGCGGAACTATGGCTACACCTTC
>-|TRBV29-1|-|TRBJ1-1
CSVEPKTTTWDTEAFF
TGCAGCGTTGAACCCAAGACGACCACCTGGGACACTGAAGCTTTCTTT
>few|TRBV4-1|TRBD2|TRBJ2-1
CASSQEWREGWGEQFF
TGCGCCAGCAGCCAAGAATGGCGGGAGGGCTGGGGTGAGCAGTTCTTC
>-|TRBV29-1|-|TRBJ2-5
CSVGVGTRETQYF
TGCAGCGTTGGCGTAGGGACCCGAGAGACCCAGTACTTC
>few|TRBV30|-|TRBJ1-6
CASSTGIDNSPLHF
TGTGCCTCTTCCACAGGGATCGACAATTCACCCCTCCACTTT
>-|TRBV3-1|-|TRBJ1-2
CASSLRGYYGYTF
TGTGCCAGCAGCTTGAGGGGGTACTATGGCTACACCTTC
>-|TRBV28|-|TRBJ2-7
CASSFMPSGPFYEQYF
TGTGCCAGCAGTTTTATGCCCTCTGGCCCCTTCTACGAGCAGTACTTC
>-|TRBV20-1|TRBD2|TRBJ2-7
CSARGRESPYEQYF
TGCAGTGCTAGAGGGCGGGAGAGCCCCTACGAGCAGTACTTC
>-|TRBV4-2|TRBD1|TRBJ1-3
CASSRNRDRGNTIYF
TGTGCCAGCAGCCGCAACCGGGACAGAGGAAACACCATATATTTT
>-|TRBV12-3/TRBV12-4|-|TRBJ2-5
CASSPPGLETQYF
TGTGCCAGCAGCCCCCCAGGTCTAGAGACCCAGTACTTC
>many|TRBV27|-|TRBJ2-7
CASSRRQTPYEQYF
TGTGCCAGCAGTCGCCGTCAGACCCCCTACGAGCAGTACTTC
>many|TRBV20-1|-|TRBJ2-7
CSAREQESYEQYF
TGCAGTGCTAGAGAACAGGAGTCCTACGAGCAGTACTTC